There are many counts of the clone carrying this T cell receptor beta chain. What it binds is not known. Unsorted libraries were derived from 2 million PBMCs stored at -80 C. This entry comes from a study of neurological immune-mediated disorders. General observations from the study: No sharing of CDR3 amino acid sequences was observed among expanded clones across subjects, suggesting private repertoires in all groups. Patients with HTLV-1-associated myelopathy showed the most TCR clonal expansion. Those with multiple sclerosis showed the least, falling below healthy controls.

A 10-nucleotide random UMI tagged transcripts in template-switch 5'RACE cDNA synthesis. Each CDR3 protein is one row after TCRdb ran MiXCR on the 5' RACE reads. Among tens of thousands of distinct CDR3 sequences listed, roughly a sixth were seen once. CDR1 and CDR2 from the germline V gene are MGHDK and SYGVNS. CDR3 length: 12 residues. V was pared by 3 bases and J by 12 bases, with 8 bases of the junction left unmatched. The receptor's source is a woman aged 40 to 49 in good health. The chain combines TRBV25-1 with TRBJ2-7; 7 nucleotides agree with TRBD2. The specimen was PBMCs. The CDR3 DNA is TGTGCCAGCAGTGATGGTACGGGAGGTCGGTACGTC. Translated: CASSDGTGGRYV.